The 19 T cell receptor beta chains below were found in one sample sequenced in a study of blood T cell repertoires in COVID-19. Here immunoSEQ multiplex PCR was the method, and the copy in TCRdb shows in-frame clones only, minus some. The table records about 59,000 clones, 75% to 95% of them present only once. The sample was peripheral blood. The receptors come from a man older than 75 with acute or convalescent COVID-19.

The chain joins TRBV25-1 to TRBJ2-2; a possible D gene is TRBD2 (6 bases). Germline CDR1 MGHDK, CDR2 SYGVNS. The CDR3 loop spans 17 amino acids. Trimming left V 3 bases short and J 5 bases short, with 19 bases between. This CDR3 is CASSDPSAGPGTGELFF. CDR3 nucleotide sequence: TGTGCCAGCAGTGATCCCTCGGCGGGGCCGGGTACCGGGGAGCTGTTTTTT.

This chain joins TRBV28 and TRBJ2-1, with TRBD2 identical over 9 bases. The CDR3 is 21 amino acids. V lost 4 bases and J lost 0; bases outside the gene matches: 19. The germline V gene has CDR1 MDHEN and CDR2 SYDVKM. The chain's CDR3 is CASSSPKGQRGARDSYNEQFF. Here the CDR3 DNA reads TGTGCCAGCAGTTCCCCAAAAGGGCAGCGGGGGGCAAGGGACTCCTACAATGAGCAGTTCTTC.

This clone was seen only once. CDR3 nucleotides: TGTGCCTGGAGTGCCGGGACAGGGATAACTATCTCCTATAATTCACCCCTCCACTTT. As protein: CAWSAGTGITISYNSPLHF. This rearrangement joins TRBV30 to TRBJ1-6, with TRBD1 identical over 9 bases. This CDR3 has 19 amino acids. V lost 1 base, J lost 0 bases, and 10 bases stayed unmatched. The germline CDR1 and CDR2 sequences are GTSNPN and SVGIG (reference sequence).

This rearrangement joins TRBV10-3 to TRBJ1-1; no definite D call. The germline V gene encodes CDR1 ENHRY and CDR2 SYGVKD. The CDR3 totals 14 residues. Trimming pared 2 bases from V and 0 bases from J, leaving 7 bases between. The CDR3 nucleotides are TGTGCCATCAGTGAGAACAGCATGAACACTGAAGCTTTCTTT. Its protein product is CAISENSMNTEAFF.

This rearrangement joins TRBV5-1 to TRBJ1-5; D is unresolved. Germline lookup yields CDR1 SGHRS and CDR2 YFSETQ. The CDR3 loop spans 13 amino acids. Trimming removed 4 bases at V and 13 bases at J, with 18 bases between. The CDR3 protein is CASSREVEGPQHF. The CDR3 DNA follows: TGCGCCAGCAGCCGGGAGGTTGAGGGCCCGCAGCATTTT.

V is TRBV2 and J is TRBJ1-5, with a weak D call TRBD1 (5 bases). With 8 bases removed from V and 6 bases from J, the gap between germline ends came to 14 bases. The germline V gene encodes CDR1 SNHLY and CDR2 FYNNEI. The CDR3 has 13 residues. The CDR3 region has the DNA TGTGCCAGCTTTTCCGGGGGGGGTCAGCCCCAGCATTTT. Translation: CASFSGGGQPQHF. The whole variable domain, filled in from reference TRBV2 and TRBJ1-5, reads EPEVTQTPSHQVTQMGQEVILRCVPISNHLYFYWYRQILGQKVEFLVSFYNNEISEKSEIFDDQFSVERPDGSNFTLKIRSTKLEDSAMYFCASFSGGGQPQHFGDGTRLSIL.

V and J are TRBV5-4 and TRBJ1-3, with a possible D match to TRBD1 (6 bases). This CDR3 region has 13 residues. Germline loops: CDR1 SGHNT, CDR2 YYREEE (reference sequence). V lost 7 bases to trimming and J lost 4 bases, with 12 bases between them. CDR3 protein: CASAPGTGNTIYF. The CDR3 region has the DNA TGTGCCAGCGCTCCAGGGACAGGAAACACCATATATTTT.

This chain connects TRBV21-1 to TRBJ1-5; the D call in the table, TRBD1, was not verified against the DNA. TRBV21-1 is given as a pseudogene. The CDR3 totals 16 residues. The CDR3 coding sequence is TGTGCCAGCACCCCCGCCCCCACAGGACCCAATCAGCCCCAGCATTTT. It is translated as CASTPAPTGPNQPQHF.

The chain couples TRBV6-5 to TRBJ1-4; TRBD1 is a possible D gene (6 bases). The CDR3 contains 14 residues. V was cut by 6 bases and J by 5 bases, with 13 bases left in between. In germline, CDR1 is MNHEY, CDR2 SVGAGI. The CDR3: CASSPRGGNEKLFF. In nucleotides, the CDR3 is TGTGCCAGCAGCCCAAGAGGGGGAAATGAAAAACTGTTTTTT.

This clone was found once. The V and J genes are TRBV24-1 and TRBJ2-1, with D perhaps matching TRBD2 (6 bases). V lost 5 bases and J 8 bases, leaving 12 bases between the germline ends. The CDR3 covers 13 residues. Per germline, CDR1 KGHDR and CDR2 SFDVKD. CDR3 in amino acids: CATSGGVIYEQFF. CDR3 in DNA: TGTGCCACCAGTGGCGGGGTCATCTATGAGCAGTTCTTC.

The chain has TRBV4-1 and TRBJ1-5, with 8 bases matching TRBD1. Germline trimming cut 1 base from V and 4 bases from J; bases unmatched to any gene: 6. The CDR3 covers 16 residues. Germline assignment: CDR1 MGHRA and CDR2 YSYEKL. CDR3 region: CASSQGTGYHNQPQHF. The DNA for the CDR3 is TGCGCCAGCAGCCAAGGGACAGGGTACCATAATCAGCCCCAGCATTTT.

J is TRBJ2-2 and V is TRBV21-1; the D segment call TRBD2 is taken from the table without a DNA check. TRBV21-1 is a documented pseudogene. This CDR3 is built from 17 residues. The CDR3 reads CASSKGGGESNTGELFF. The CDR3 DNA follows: TGTGCCAGCAGCAAAGGTGGCGGAGAATCGAACACCGGGGAGCTGTTTTTT.

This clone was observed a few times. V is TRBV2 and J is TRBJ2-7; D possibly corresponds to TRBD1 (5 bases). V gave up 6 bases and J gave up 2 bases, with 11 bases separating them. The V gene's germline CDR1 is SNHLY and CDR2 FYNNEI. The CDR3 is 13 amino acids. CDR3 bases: TGTGCCAGCAGCCCCTGGACAACCTACGAGCAGTACTTC. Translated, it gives CASSPWTTYEQYF.

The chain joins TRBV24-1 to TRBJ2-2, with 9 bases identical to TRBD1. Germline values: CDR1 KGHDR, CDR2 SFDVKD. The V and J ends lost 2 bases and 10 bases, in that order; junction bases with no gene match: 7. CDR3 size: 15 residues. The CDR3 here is CATSDSYRGRKELFF. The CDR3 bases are TGTGCCACCAGTGATTCATACAGGGGGCGAAAGGAGCTGTTTTTT.

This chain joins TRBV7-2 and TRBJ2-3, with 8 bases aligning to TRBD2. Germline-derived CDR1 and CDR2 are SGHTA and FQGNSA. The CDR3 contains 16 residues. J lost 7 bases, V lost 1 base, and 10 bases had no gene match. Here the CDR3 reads CASSLGVGGGSYTQYF. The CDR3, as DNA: TGTGCCAGCAGCTTAGGAGTTGGCGGGGGGTCCTATACGCAGTATTTT.

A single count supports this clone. The CDR3 nucleotides are TGTGCCAGCAGCCAGCGCCAGGGTGCAGATACGCAGTATTTT. Translation gives CASSQRQGADTQYF. The chain couples TRBV14 to TRBJ2-3, with D perhaps TRBD1 (5 bases). Germline CDR1 reads SGHDN; CDR2 reads FVKESK. This CDR3 is built from 14 residues. Trimming shortened V by 3 bases and J by 4 bases, and 11 bases separated the two germline ends.

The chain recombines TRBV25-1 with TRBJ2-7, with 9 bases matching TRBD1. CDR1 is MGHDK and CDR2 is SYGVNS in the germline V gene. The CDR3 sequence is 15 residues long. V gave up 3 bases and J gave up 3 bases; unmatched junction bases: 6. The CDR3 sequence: CASSDRRTGVYEQYF. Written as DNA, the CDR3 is TGTGCCAGCAGTGACCGCCGGACAGGGGTCTACGAGCAGTACTTC.

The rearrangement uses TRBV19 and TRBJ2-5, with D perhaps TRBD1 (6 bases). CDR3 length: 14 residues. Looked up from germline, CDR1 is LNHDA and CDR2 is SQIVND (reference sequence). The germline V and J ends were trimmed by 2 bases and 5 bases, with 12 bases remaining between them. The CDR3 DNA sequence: TGTGCCAGTAGTATACAGGGTAGGGGGGAGACCCAGTACTTC. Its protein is CASSIQGRGETQYF.

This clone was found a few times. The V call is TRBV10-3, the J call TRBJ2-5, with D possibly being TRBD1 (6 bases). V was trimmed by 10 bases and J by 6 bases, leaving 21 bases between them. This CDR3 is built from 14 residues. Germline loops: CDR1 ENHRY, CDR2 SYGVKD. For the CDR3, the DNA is TGTGCCACCCTTCACAGGGTGCCCCGGAAGACCCAGTACTTC. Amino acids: CATLHRVPRKTQYF.